This T cell receptor (beta chain) was captured by sequencing in a study of T-cell reconstitution after alpha-beta-depleted transplantation in children. Findings of the study overall: When one year had passed after transplant, most T-cell counts and diversity came from newly produced T cells. Several hundred expanded graft clones reportedly gave rise to the alpha-beta T cells present about two months after transplant.

The V end lost 2 bases, the J end lost 2 bases, and 7 bases lay between the germline ends. This CDR3 contains 15 residues. Ten or more counts support this clonotype. The antigen is undetermined. Unique molecular identifiers were used in preparing the TCRbeta library. One entry per CDR3 protein results from TCRdb running MiXCR on the PCR reads. The profile shows hundreds of thousands of distinct CDR3 sequences, about an eighth of them singletons. The sequence came from a girl aged 2-9 years with congenital amegakaryocytic thrombocytopenia, due to receive a stem cell transplant. Source: PBMCs, taken before TCRalphabeta/CD19-depleted stem cell transplant. The rearrangement uses TRBV12-3 or TRBV12-4 and TRBJ2-6, with D possibly being TRBD1 or TRBD2 (6 bases each). CDR3 in amino acids: CASSLRGPGANVLTF. The CDR3, as DNA: TGTGCCAGCAGTTTACGGGGGCCTGGGGCCAACGTCCTGACTTTC.